The 2 T cell receptor beta chains in this list originate from one sample, sequenced in a study of PD-L1 blockade in urothelial cancer. The repertoire was sequenced with immunoSEQ multiplex PCR; TCRdb's copy has only in-frame clones and lacks some. The data contain more than 65,000 clones, 75% to 90% of them singletons. Source: PBMCs, taken around atezolizumab (anti-PD-L1) treatment. Every receptor here comes from a woman in her seventies with urothelial cancer.

This clone was seen only once. The chain is built from TRBV5-1 and TRBJ2-1; D ambiguous. The V gene lost 4 bases and the J gene lost 6 bases, with 11 bases spanning the gap. Germline lookup yields CDR1 SGHRS and CDR2 YFSETQ. There are 13 residues in the CDR3. DNA of the CDR3: TGCGCCAGCAGCCCGAGACTTGCCAATGAGCAGTTCTTC. This codes for CASSPRLANEQFF. Full variable domain (remainder filled in from reference TRBV5-1 and TRBJ2-1): KAGVTQTPRYLIKTRGQQVTLSCSPISGHRSVSWYQQTPGQGLQFLFEYFSETQRNKGNFPGRFSGRQFSNSRSEMNVSTLELGDSALYLCASSPRLANEQFFGPGTRLTVL.

The gene calls are TRBV6-5 and TRBJ2-7, with D unclear. The CDR3 consists of 14 residues. The germline V gene has CDR1 MNHEY and CDR2 SVGAGI. The V gene lost 4 bases and the J gene lost 8 bases, with 18 bases spanning the gap. The DNA for the CDR3 is TGTGCCAGCAGTTCCGATAGTCTCCTACGTCAGCAGTACTTC. Its protein is CASSSDSLLRQQYF.